Described below is a single T cell receptor beta chain sequence and its context. This clonotype has only a few counts. This receptor's antigen is unknown. No base quality values were provided; no much bigger clone lies one nucleotide off. The CDR3 measures 15 amino acids from cysteine to phenylalanine. Only the CDR3 part of the read is kept: 45 bases, read in frame from the first base. Trimming takes 5 bases from V and 10 bases from J, and the germline ends sit 20 bases apart. Based on the germline V gene, the CDR1 and CDR2 sequences are SGHTA and FQGNSA. Sequenced using an Illumina HiSeq 2500. Quantitative 5'-RACE with molecular barcodes was the method used to prepare the TCR beta libraries. The study's own analysis went as follows. To identify disease-linked TCR variants, a new computational method was used, one built on a probabilistic model of VDJ rearrangement. TCRdb ran its own pipeline on the public reads, namely fastp trimming at Q25 and MiXCR clone calling, and kept in-frame beta chains. A single entry per CDR3 protein holds the most common genes and DNA from its merged rows. What appears here as the V and J calls and clone size reflects TCRdb's work, not the paper's. Here the sample has around 490,000 distinct CDR3 sequences; approximately 5% occur a single time. Clones ranked in the top ten supply roughly 3.5% of the sample.

This sample was included in a study of CD8 T cells in ankylosing spondylitis (TCRdb year 2017). Turning to the overall study: The study profiled T cell receptor beta repertoires in healthy donors and ankylosing spondylitis patients to find disease-linked TCR variants. The whole study cohort included under 140 healthy donors and under 30 ankylosing spondylitis patients. Peripheral blood was sampled, and synovial fluid was also collected from ankylosing spondylitis patients.

Study-level results and caveats: A TCR beta motif of several highly homologous amino acid variants appeared characteristic of blood from ankylosing spondylitis patients. The disease-linked clones were reported as significantly enriched in matched synovial fluid samples from ankylosing spondylitis patients. Some of the motif variants had been reported before in the synovial fluid and blood of reactive arthritis patients, a finding that suggests common disease-initiation mechanisms. In peripheral blood, the disease-linked clones were found at relatively low frequencies and had a CD8+ phenotype.

The sequence joins TRBV7-2 to TRBJ1-4; confidence is insufficient to name the D gene. This clonotype was obtained from a male donor with ankylosing spondylitis. Sequenced material: blood, either unsorted or a sorted T cell fraction (not recorded which). For the CDR3, the sequence is CASSPSRAQTGKLFF. In nucleotide form, the sequence is TGTGCCAGCAGCCCCTCGAGGGCGCAGACGGGAAAACTGTTTTTT.